A selection of T cell receptor beta chains follows, all from one sample in a study of response to subunit inactivated influenza vaccine. A single record per CDR3 protein comes from TCRdb applying MiXCR to the RT-PCR reads. This sample yields 550,000 to 600,000 distinct CDR3 sequences, of which approximately 12% are seen a single time; about a tenth belongs to the top ten. The sample in question was PBMCs from blood, obtained on the day of vaccination. These receptors came from a man in his forties or fifties who received an inactivated influenza vaccine. Each CDR3 is given with its conserved first and last residue. A D gene is named only where the DNA matches it firmly. Size is omitted from some rows. Given values are once, few, many or a class for expanded clones.

j_call,clone_size,d_call,v_call,cdr3_aa,cdr3_nt
TRBJ2-3,few,-,TRBV10-3,CAISESAGFTDTQYF,TGTGCCATCAGTGAGTCGGCGGGGTTCACAGATACGCAGTATTTT
TRBJ2-1,many,TRBD1,TRBV12-3/TRBV12-4,CASSPGQGADEQFF,TGTGCCAGCAGTCCGGGACAGGGGGCCGATGAGCAGTTCTTC
TRBJ2-3,-,TRBD2,TRBV18,CASSIQGLAGASDTQYF,TGTGCCAGCTCAATACAAGGACTAGCGGGAGCATCGGATACGCAGTATTTT
TRBJ1-5,many,-,TRBV12-3/TRBV12-4,CASSLGSDNQPQHF,TGTGCCAGCAGTTTAGGTTCGGACAATCAGCCCCAGCATTTT
TRBJ2-7,many,-,TRBV28,CASSFSWNRAYEQYF,TGTGCCAGCAGTTTTAGCTGGAACAGGGCCTACGAGCAGTACTTC
TRBJ1-5,many,TRBD1,TRBV12-3/TRBV12-4,CASRDRDWEQPQHF,TGTGCCAGCAGAGACAGGGACTGGGAGCAGCCCCAGCATTTT
TRBJ2-7,-,TRBD2,TRBV3-1,CASRPGLAGVYEQYF,TGTGCCAGCAGACCCGGACTAGCGGGGGTCTACGAGCAGTACTTC
TRBJ2-2,-,-,TRBV10-3,CATTGPIINTGELFF,TGTGCCACCACGGGACCCATCATAAACACCGGGGAGCTGTTTTTT
TRBJ2-1,-,-,TRBV11-3,CASSPMGASNEQFF,TGTGCCAGCAGCCCTATGGGGGCAAGCAATGAGCAGTTCTTC
TRBJ2-7,few,-,TRBV6-1,CASNTGTPEQYF,TGTGCCAGCAATACGGGCACTCCCGAGCAGTACTTC
TRBJ2-1,-,TRBD2,TRBV4-1,CASSQEPGGADEQFF,TGCGCCAGCAGCCAAGAGCCCGGGGGGGCCGATGAGCAGTTCTTC
TRBJ2-3,many,TRBD2,TRBV11-2,CASSSGTSGTSTDTQYF,TGTGCCAGCAGCTCCGGGACTAGCGGGACTAGCACAGATACGCAGTATTTT
TRBJ2-3,few,TRBD2,TRBV7-3,CASSLAHSSGRTDTQYF,TGTGCCAGCAGCTTGGCCCATTCTAGCGGGAGGACCGATACGCAGTATTTT
TRBJ2-3,-,-,TRBV29-1,CSVEEDSTDTQYF,TGCAGCGTTGAAGAAGACAGCACAGATACGCAGTATTTT
TRBJ2-7,-,TRBD2,TRBV6-2/TRBV6-3,CASSYTRMGLAGADEQYF,TGTGCCAGCAGTTACACGAGGATGGGACTAGCGGGGGCGGACGAGCAGTACTTC
TRBJ2-1,-,TRBD2,TRBV30,CAWSVPGGSYNEQFF,TGTGCCTGGAGTGTCCCGGGCGGGAGTTACAATGAGCAGTTCTTC
TRBJ2-5,few,-,TRBV4-2,CASSQDWVGQETQYF,TGTGCCAGCAGCCAAGATTGGGTGGGTCAAGAGACCCAGTACTTC